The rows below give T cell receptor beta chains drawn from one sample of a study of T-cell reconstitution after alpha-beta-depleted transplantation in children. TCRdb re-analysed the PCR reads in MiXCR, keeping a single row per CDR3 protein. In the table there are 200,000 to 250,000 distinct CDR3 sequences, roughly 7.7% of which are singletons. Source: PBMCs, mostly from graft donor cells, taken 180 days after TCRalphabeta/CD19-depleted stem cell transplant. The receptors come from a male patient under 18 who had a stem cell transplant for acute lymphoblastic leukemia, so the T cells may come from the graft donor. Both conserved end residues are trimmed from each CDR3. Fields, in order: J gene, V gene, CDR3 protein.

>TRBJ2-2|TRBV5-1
ASSSRPGTGELF
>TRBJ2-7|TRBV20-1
SARDLLAGSYEQY
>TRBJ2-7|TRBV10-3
AISDRVSYEQY
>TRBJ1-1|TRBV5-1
ASSFRTGGNTEAF
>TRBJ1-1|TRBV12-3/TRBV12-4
ASSLLRTSLNTEAF
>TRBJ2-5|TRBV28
ASSLGGEETQY
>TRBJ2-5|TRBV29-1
SVDGAGAQETQY
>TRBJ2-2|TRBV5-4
ASSILLAGGTGELF
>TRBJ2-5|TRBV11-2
ASSLLGVETQY
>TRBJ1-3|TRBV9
ASSARQGALPNTIY
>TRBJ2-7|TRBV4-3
ASSQERRGGLEQY
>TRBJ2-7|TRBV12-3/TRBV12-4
ASNRGFAYEQY
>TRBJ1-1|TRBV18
ATAQNTEAF
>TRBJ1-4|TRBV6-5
ASRSTARNEKLF
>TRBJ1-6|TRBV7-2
ASSFSGSRNSPLH
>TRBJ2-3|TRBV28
ASRPPTGGTDTQY
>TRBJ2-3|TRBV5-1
ASSLVGEDTQY
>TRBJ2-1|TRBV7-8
ASMSRVPGQNEQF
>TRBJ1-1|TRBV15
ATASLRHGAGAYEAF
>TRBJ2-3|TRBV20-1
SAELGDTQY
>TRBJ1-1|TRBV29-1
SAGEGSAAF
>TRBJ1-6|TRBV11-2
ASSPGKGGFSYNSPLH
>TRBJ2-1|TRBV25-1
ASSEGAGTLGEQF
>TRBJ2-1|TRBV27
ASRGQGGTSGRAEQF
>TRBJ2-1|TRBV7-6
ASSLPGTPNNEQF
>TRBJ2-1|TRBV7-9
ASSSIAGSGNEQF
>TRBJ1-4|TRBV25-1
ASSLQRRDEKLF
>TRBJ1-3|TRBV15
ATSREMGEGNTIY
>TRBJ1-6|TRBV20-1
SARMGNSPLH
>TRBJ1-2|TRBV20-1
SATTGPHYGYT
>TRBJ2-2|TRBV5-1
ASSPVRPTGELF
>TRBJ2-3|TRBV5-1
ASSSLTGSVRTDTQY
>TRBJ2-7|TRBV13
ASSLPGLEAEQY
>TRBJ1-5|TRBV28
ASSRDRRNSNQPQH
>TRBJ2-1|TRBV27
ASSLSQAGGLNEQF
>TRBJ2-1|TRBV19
ASSILGPLNASYNEQF
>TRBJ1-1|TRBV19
ASSIVAGFAEAF
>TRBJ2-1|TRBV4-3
ASSQGGRGSGGANYNEQF
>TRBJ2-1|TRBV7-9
ASSLWQSSYNEQF
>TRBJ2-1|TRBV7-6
ASSLAGSSSYNEQF
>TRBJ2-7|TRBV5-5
ASLIGPYEQY
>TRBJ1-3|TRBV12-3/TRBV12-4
ASNGNTIY
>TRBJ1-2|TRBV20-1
SALGQGRIYGYT
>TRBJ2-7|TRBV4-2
ASSSSGVQY
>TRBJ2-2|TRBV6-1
ASSLGVRGSHTGELF
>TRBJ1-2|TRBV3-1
ASSPNRGSNGYT
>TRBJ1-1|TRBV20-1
SATGRNTEAF
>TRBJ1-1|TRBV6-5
ASSSLVRGDPEAF
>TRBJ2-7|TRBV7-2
ASSLGEAGRYEQY
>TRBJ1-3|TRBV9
ASSADRGMKAGNTIY